Listed here are 27 T cell receptor beta chains from one sample, sequenced in a study of T cells in Graves' hyperthyroidism and ophthalmopathy. From RNA transcripts, TCR beta CDR3 regions were amplified. The HTBI primer set was used in a first-round RT-PCR of the TCR CDR3. A single record per CDR3 protein comes from TCRdb applying MiXCR to the multiplex PCR reads. The data show some 800,000 distinct CDR3 sequences, roughly 37% seen once. The sample was blood. Receptor source: a man between 18 and 35 years old with Graves' hyperthyroidism.

The gene calls are TRBV20-1 and TRBJ1-6; the D is unclear. Trimming removed 5 bases from V and 0 bases from J, with 8 bases in between. Germline CDR1 DFQATT, CDR2 SNEGSKA (reference sequence). There are 14 residues in the CDR3. DNA for the CDR3: TGCAGTGCTCAGAAGAGCTCCTATAATTCACCCCTCCACTTT. It translates to CSAQKSSYNSPLHF.

The chain employs TRBV29-1 and TRBJ1-1, with TRBD1 as a possible D gene (6 bases). The germline V and J ends were trimmed by 8 bases and 1 base, with 11 bases remaining between them. Germline-derived CDR1 and CDR2 are SQVTM and ANQGSEA. The CDR3 runs to 12 residues. The CDR3 nucleotides are TGCAGCCCACCGGGACAGAACACTGAAGCTTTCTTT. Its protein is CSPPGQNTEAFF.

The chain combines TRBV5-1 with TRBJ2-7; TRBD2 aligns across 9 bases. The CDR3 has 15 residues. With 0 bases clipped from V and 10 bases from J, the junction kept 11 bases outside the gene matches. CDR1 and CDR2 (germline): SGHRS, YFSETQ. The CDR3 sequence is CASSLEGLGSGGQYF. The CDR3 DNA is TGCGCCAGCAGCTTGGAAGGATTGGGTAGCGGGGGCCAGTACTTC.

This clonotype has only a few counts. The rearrangement uses TRBV18 and TRBJ1-2, with a weak D call TRBD1 (5 bases). This CDR3 spans 14 amino acids. V lost 3 bases to trimming and J lost 5 bases, with 13 bases between them. Germline V gene lookup returns CDR1 KGHSH and CDR2 LQKENI. The CDR3 spells CASSPEGRVYGYTF. CDR3 nucleotides: TGTGCCAGCTCACCTGAGGGACGGGTGTATGGCTACACCTTC.

The chain recombines TRBV3-1 with TRBJ1-1; 9 positions agree with TRBD1. The J segment lost 4 bases and the V segment lost 4 bases, leaving 13 bases of the junction unmatched. Per germline, CDR1 LGHDT and CDR2 YNNKEL (reference sequence). The CDR3 contains 17 residues. The CDR3 protein is CASSPEQGAELSTEAFF. DNA for the CDR3: TGTGCCAGCAGCCCTGAACAGGGGGCGGAATTAAGCACTGAAGCTTTCTTT.

The chain combines TRBV20-1 with TRBJ2-7; 11 bases agree with TRBD2. The CDR3 has 13 residues. Per the germline V gene, CDR1 is DFQATT and CDR2 is SNEGSKA (reference sequence). CDR3 sequence: CSGVAGGPGEQYF. The CDR3, as DNA: TGCAGCGGAGTAGCGGGAGGGCCCGGGGAGCAGTACTTC.

With respect to this clonotype: A read error is likely, as this CDR3 ends without the conserved phenylalanine or tryptophan. This chain joins TRBV7-9 and TRBJ1-1; the match to TRBD1 covers 8 bases. This CDR3 has 13 residues. Germline CDR1 and CDR2: SEHNR and FQNEAQ (reference sequence). The V segment lost 4 bases and the J segment 7 bases; nucleotides outside the gene matches: 5. CDR3 amino acids: CASSSQGAVEAFL. DNA of the CDR3: TGTGCCAGCAGCTCCCAGGGGGCGGTTGAAGCTTTCCTT.

This clonotype was recorded a few times. This sequence joins TRBV6-1 and TRBJ1-5; TRBD1 matches at 10 bases. CDR3 length: 16 residues. V lost 7 bases, J lost 0 bases, and 6 bases stayed unmatched. CDR1 is MNHNS, CDR2 SASEGT, per germline. The CDR3 here is CASTEGTGDSNQPQHF. The CDR3 DNA follows: TGTGCCAGCACCGAAGGGACAGGGGATAGCAATCAGCCCCAGCATTTT.

This chain links TRBV19 with TRBJ2-7, with TRBD1 as a possible D gene (7 bases). The CDR3 loop spans 15 amino acids. Germline V gene sequence: CDR1 LNHDA, CDR2 SQIVND (reference sequence). Trimming took 5 bases from V and 0 from J, leaving 14 bases between them. CDR3 sequence (DNA): TGTGCCAGTAGTGCCTCAGGGGGGAACTCCTACGAGCAGTACTTC. This gives the protein CASSASGGNSYEQYF.

The J gene is TRBJ1-5, the V gene TRBV19; D remains unclear. Germline V CDR1 and CDR2: LNHDA, SQIVND (reference sequence). The CDR3 extends over 15 amino acids. V lost 3 bases and J lost 0, with 9 bases in between. CDR3 protein: CASSIGDYSNQPQHF. The DNA for the CDR3 is TGTGCCAGTAGTATCGGGGATTATAGCAATCAGCCCCAGCATTTT.

The chain carries TRBV4-1 and TRBJ1-1; D is unclear. Germline values: CDR1 MGHRA, CDR2 YSYEKL. The CDR3 is 16 amino acids. V was cut by 1 base and J by 4 bases, with 16 bases left in between. The CDR3 DNA reads as TGCGCCAGCAGCCAAGTGGAAGATCGCTGGGTCACTGAAGCTTTCTTT. As protein: CASSQVEDRWVTEAFF.

V is TRBV7-9 and J is TRBJ2-7; the match to TRBD2 covers 11 bases. Trimming cost V 6 bases and J 1 base; bases outside gene matches: 5. Germline V gene lookup returns CDR1 SEHNR and CDR2 FQNEAQ (reference sequence). The CDR3 extends over 15 amino acids. This CDR3 is CASRPLAGGSYEQYF. The CDR3 region has the DNA TGTGCCAGCAGGCCCCTAGCGGGAGGTTCCTACGAGCAGTACTTC.

This clonotype was seen a handful of times. This chain connects TRBV15 to TRBJ2-7; possible D gene TRBD1, 6 bases. The CDR3 runs to 15 residues. V lost 3 bases, J lost 2 bases, and 14 bases lay in between. Per the germline V gene, CDR1 is LNHNV and CDR2 is YYDKDF (reference sequence). DNA of the CDR3: TGTGCCACCAGCAGTCGAGGGGGACAAACCTACGAGCAGTACTTC. Translation: CATSSRGGQTYEQYF.

This chain connects TRBV24-1 to TRBJ2-1; TRBD2 is a possible D gene (5 bases). The germline V and J ends were trimmed by 7 bases and 9 bases, with 9 bases remaining between them. Germline V CDR1 and CDR2: KGHDR, SFDVKD. The CDR3 spans 11 residues. CDR3 loop: CATRSGVEQFF. CDR3 DNA sequence: TGTGCCACCAGGTCCGGGGTTGAGCAGTTCTTC.

CDR3 DNA sequence: TGTGCCAGCAGCTTAGGGACAGGGGTTAACGAGGATGGCTACACCTTC. Protein sequence: CASSLGTGVNEDGYTF. The chain carries TRBV13 and TRBJ1-2, with TRBD1 matching 8 bases. Germline-derived CDR1 and CDR2 are PRHDT and FYEKMQ (reference sequence). V lost 0 bases, J lost 6 bases, and 9 bases stayed unmatched. The CDR3 has 16 amino acids.

This clonotype was observed at least ten times. The rearrangement joins TRBV2 to TRBJ2-7; D ambiguous. V lost 8 bases, J lost 3 bases, and 11 bases lay in between. The CDR3 length is 12 residues. Germline CDR1 reads SNHLY; CDR2 reads FYNNEI. CDR3 loop: CASRLLGYEQYF. The CDR3 nucleotides are TGTGCCAGCCGACTCCTAGGCTACGAGCAGTACTTC.

At least ten counts were recorded for this clonotype. The chain employs TRBV5-1 and TRBJ1-6, with D uncertain. The CDR3 covers 14 residues. Per germline, CDR1 SGHRS and CDR2 YFSETQ. V was shortened by 0 bases and J by 5 bases, with 6 bases between the two germline ends. The CDR3 region has the DNA TGCGCCAGCAGCTTGGGCGCTAATAATTCACCCCTCCACTTT. This gives the protein CASSLGANNSPLHF.

This clonotype has just a few counts. V and J are TRBV14 and TRBJ2-5; no clear D gene. Germline V gene lookup returns CDR1 SGHDN and CDR2 FVKESK. With 4 bases removed from V and 1 base from J, the gap between germline ends came to 13 bases. CDR3 length: 15 amino acids. The CDR3, as DNA: TGTGCCAGCAGCCCCTTGGTAGGGCGCCAAGAGACCCAGTACTTC. Its translation: CASSPLVGRQETQYF. The variable domain in full, with the rest retrieved from reference TRBV14 and TRBJ2-5, is EAGVTQFPSHSVIEKGQTVTLRCDPISGHDNLYWYRRVMGKEIKFLLHFVKESKQDESGMPNNRFLAERTGGTYSTLKVQPAELEDSGVYFCASSPLVGRQETQYFGPGTRLLVL.

The chain carries TRBV9 and TRBJ1-1; a possible D gene is TRBD1 (6 bases). Germline V CDR1 and CDR2: SGDLS, YYNGEE. The CDR3 has 12 amino acids. With 4 bases removed from V and 6 bases from J, the gap between germline ends came to 10 bases. The CDR3 protein is CASSHRAPEAFF. For the CDR3, the DNA is TGTGCCAGCAGCCACAGGGCCCCTGAAGCTTTCTTT.

V is TRBV29-1 and J is TRBJ1-1, with D tentatively TRBD1 (6 bases). This CDR3 region has 12 residues. In germline, CDR1 is SQVTM, CDR2 ANQGSEA. Trimming removed 8 bases at V and 2 bases at J, with 12 bases between. The CDR3 sequence is CSYRTANTEAFF. CDR3 sequence (DNA): TGCAGCTACAGGACAGCAAACACTGAAGCTTTCTTT.

The rearrangement links TRBV5-1 to TRBJ1-2, with TRBD1 matching over 9 bases. The length of the CDR3 is 14 residues. The germline CDR1 and CDR2 sequences are SGHRS and YFSETQ. The ends lost 1 base at V and 8 bases at J; junction bases unmatched: 6. CDR3 sequence reads: CASSLQQGAEGYTF. CDR3 in DNA: TGCGCCAGCAGCTTGCAACAGGGGGCGGAGGGCTACACCTTC.

As regards this clonotype: The junction departs from the called germline gene at one end, perhaps through a read error. This sequence joins TRBV7-9 and TRBJ1-1; D might be TRBD1 (5 bases). In germline, CDR1 is SEHNR, CDR2 FQNEAQ (reference sequence). The CDR3 consists of 13 residues. The CDR3: CASSLLQDSEAFF. The CDR3 bases are TGTGCCAGCAGCTTACTACAGGACTCTGAAGCCTTCTTT.

Comment on this clonotype: A much larger clonotype is one base distant, so this may be a read error. This chain connects TRBV7-2 to TRBJ2-7, with D tentatively TRBD1 (6 bases). This CDR3 comprises 15 residues. The germline CDR1 and CDR2 sequences are SGHTA and FQGNSA. Trimming removed 9 bases at V and 3 bases at J, with 21 bases between. DNA for the CDR3: TGTGCCAGTCGGGCCTTCAGACAGGTCAGCTACGAGCAGTACTTC. The encoded protein is CASRAFRQVSYEQYF.

This clonotype was seen a handful of times. The chain is built from TRBV7-8 and TRBJ1-4; no reliable D call. This CDR3 has 13 residues. V was pared by 5 bases and J by 7 bases, with 11 bases between. CDR1 and CDR2 (germline): SGHVS, FQNEAQ. CDR3 region: CASSRDRIEKLFF. In DNA form, the CDR3 reads TGTGCCAGCAGCCGCGACCGGATTGAAAAACTGTTTTTT.

V gene TRBV10-3 combines with J gene TRBJ1-3; unclear D gene. This CDR3 has 13 residues. In germline, CDR1 is ENHRY, CDR2 SYGVKD. V gave up 11 bases and J gave up 0 bases, with 11 bases separating them. The CDR3 loop is CAGRGSSGNTIYF. CDR3 sequence (DNA): TGTGCCGGACGGGGATCCTCTGGAAACACCATATATTTT.

In the case of this clonotype: This may be a read error: a much more frequent sequence differs by one nucleotide. The chain links TRBV20-1 to TRBJ2-5; 8 bases match TRBD2. With V trimmed by 1 base and J by 5 bases, 3 bases remained unmatched. This CDR3 is 13 amino acids long. The germline CDR1 and CDR2 sequences are DFQATT and SNEGSKA (reference sequence). The CDR3 region is CSARGGGSETQYF. Here the CDR3 DNA reads TGCAGTGCTAGAGGCGGGGGGTCGGAGACCCAGTACTTC.

Details on this clonotype: A much bigger clone sits one base away, suggesting this may be a read error. The chain couples TRBV11-3 to TRBJ2-7; tentative D call: TRBD1 (5 bases). Germline V gene data show CDR1 as SGHNT and CDR2 as YENEEA. Trimming left V 4 bases short and J 4 bases short, with 11 bases between. The CDR3 is 13 amino acids. CDR3 coding DNA: TGTGCCAGCAGCTCGGGCAGGGAATACGAGCAGTACTTC. It specifies CASSSGREYEQYF.